The rows below give T cell receptor beta chains drawn from one sample of a study of blood T cell repertoires in COVID-19. TCRdb's table, derived via immunoSEQ multiplex PCR, lists solely in-frame clones and lacks some. Altogether tens of thousands of clones are present, under 85% being singletons, with the ten largest covering approximately 10%. Material: peripheral blood. These receptors originate from a human donor in a cohort sampled during active COVID-19. CDR3s include the opening cysteine and the closing phenylalanine or tryptophan.

J gene,V gene,CDR3 protein
TRBJ2-5,TRBV10-3,CAISNGQPPETQYF
TRBJ2-5,TRBV11-3,CASSPRTSRSETQYF
TRBJ2-1,TRBV19,CASSTRQIGEQFF
TRBJ2-7,TRBV4-2,CASSRGGGSSYEQYF
TRBJ1-6,TRBV30,CAWGAGSSYNSPLHF
TRBJ2-7,TRBV27,CASSPTGTYEQYF
TRBJ1-2,TRBV11-2,CASGQSYGYTF
TRBJ1-1,TRBV5-1,CASSLWSETTEAFF
TRBJ1-2,TRBV7-8,CASSFPGGTYGYTF
TRBJ2-7,TRBV5-5,CASRAAGTGDGEQYF
TRBJ2-5,TRBV12-5,CASGSGQGQETQYF
TRBJ2-2,TRBV6-1,CASSETGTGNTGELFF
TRBJ2-7,TRBV11-3,CASSLDGPSGTIRTYEQYF
TRBJ1-1,TRBV28,CASSLFRLNTEAFF
TRBJ2-3,TRBV9,CASSISGSPSTDTQYF
TRBJ1-1,TRBV6-5,CASKPDRGPTEAFF
TRBJ1-2,TRBV6-5,CASSPLFGQGTGYTF
TRBJ2-1,TRBV10-3,CAISQGVPSYNEQFF
TRBJ1-4,TRBV27,CASSPIQGREKLFF
TRBJ2-2,TRBV2,CASRTTGPNTGELFF
TRBJ1-1,TRBV19,CASSPLTGESTEAFF
TRBJ2-1,TRBV3-1/TRBV3-2,CASSQDQVAGDEQFF
TRBJ1-5,TRBV19,CASSIGGSLNQPQHF
TRBJ1-2,TRBV5-1,CASSLTDRANYGYTF
TRBJ1-2,TRBV3-1/TRBV3-2,CASSQIATGGAHGYTF
TRBJ2-2,TRBV3-1/TRBV3-2,CASSPYQGGTGELFF
TRBJ2-1,TRBV5-6,CASSSWGLAGANEQFF
TRBJ2-6,TRBV28,CASSLGVAGANVLTF
TRBJ2-5,TRBV5-4,CASSLGGVSSETQYF
TRBJ2-2,TRBV28,CASIGSGTGELFF
TRBJ2-3,TRBV29-1,CSARTDTDTQYF
TRBJ1-5,TRBV19,CASTNGRGALGNQPQHF
TRBJ2-1,TRBV5-4,CASSLGSGRSHNEQFF
TRBJ1-5,TRBV18,CASSPGEGSNQPQHF
TRBJ2-1,TRBV7-2,CASSLEAALYNEQFF
TRBJ2-7,TRBV7-6,CASSLGGGSYEQYF
TRBJ1-1,TRBV12-5,CASGLVPPGQAVTEAFF
TRBJ1-5,TRBV23-1,CASSHKRTGGDQPQHF
TRBJ1-5,TRBV6-5,CASSLKGDQPQHF
TRBJ2-5,TRBV30,CAWSPDRKETQYF
TRBJ2-3,TRBV5-1,CASSLGGPGVEDTQYF
TRBJ2-3,TRBV2,CASSIARGPSTDTQYF
TRBJ2-2,TRBV9,CASSGLAGALYTGELFF
TRBJ2-1,TRBV6-5,CASSYSNGGYYNEQFF
TRBJ2-1,TRBV29-1,CSVEDLAGARNNEQFF
TRBJ1-6,TRBV7-9,CASSPHRDNSPLHF